One and the same sample provided the 2 T cell receptor beta chains below, sequenced in a study of long-term antiretroviral therapy in people with HIV. Samples were assayed with immunoSEQ v3.0 at survey level. Here immunoSEQ multiplex PCR was the method, and the copy in TCRdb shows in-frame clones only, minus some. The data show roughly 16,000 clones, with 91% seen just once and around 10% held by the top ten. The sample here was unsorted PBMCs, taken 0.3 years after starting antiretroviral therapy. The receptors stem from a man aged 60 to 75 with HIV.

J is TRBJ1-1 and V is TRBV28, with D possibly being TRBD1 (5 bases). Germline V gene data show CDR1 as MDHEN and CDR2 as SYDVKM. The CDR3 runs to 15 residues. Trimming cost V 6 bases and J 3 bases, with 17 bases left between them. In nucleotides, the CDR3 is TGTGCCAGCAGGGGCACTGGGGGGGAGTACACTGAAGCTTTCTTT. This sequence encodes CASRGTGGEYTEAFF.

The chain combines TRBV5-1 with TRBJ2-3, with 7 nucleotides matching TRBD2. V shed 2 bases, J shed 5 bases, and the junction held 11 bases outside the gene matches. This CDR3 has 16 amino acids. Per the germline V gene, CDR1 is SGHRS and CDR2 is YFSETQ. CDR3 sequence: CASSFRPSGALDTQYF. The DNA of the CDR3 is TGCGCCAGCAGCTTTCGCCCTAGCGGAGCCTTAGATACGCAGTATTTT.